This paragraph reports one T cell receptor beta chain. One end of the junction does not line up with germline, which may come from a read error. The source material, RNA transcripts, was used to amplify TCR beta CDR3 regions. The HTBI primer set served for first-round RT-PCR of the TCR CDR3. TCRdb analysed the multiplex PCR reads with MiXCR anew, one entry per CDR3 protein. The repertoire includes 750,000 to 900,000 distinct CDR3 sequences, around 38% of them detected once, and more than 7% sits in the top ten. This CDR3 region has 13 residues. Germline loops: CDR1 SGHRS, CDR2 YFSETQ. This record belongs to a study of T cells in Graves' hyperthyroidism and ophthalmopathy.

J is TRBJ1-1 and V is TRBV5-1, with D perhaps matching TRBD1 (6 bases). The receptor was isolated from a man aged 18 to 30 with Graves' hyperthyroidism. Material for sequencing was blood. For the CDR3, the DNA is TGTGCCAGCGACTACAGGGCTAACACTGAAGCTTTCTTT. It codes for CASDYRANTEAFF.